The 19 T cell receptor beta chains below all came from one sample that was sequenced in a study of T-cell reconstitution after alpha-beta-depleted transplantation in children. Unique molecular identifiers were incorporated when the TCRbeta library was constructed. TCRdb recomputed calls from the PCR reads with MiXCR, one row per CDR3 protein. The table records 450,000 to 600,000 distinct CDR3 sequences, around 13% of them present only once. Material: PBMCs, mostly from graft donor cells, obtained 360 days after TCRalphabeta/CD19-depleted stem cell transplant. These receptors originate from a male patient aged 10-17 years who had a stem cell transplant for acute myeloid leukemia, so the T cells may come from the graft donor.

V is TRBV11-2 and J is TRBJ2-3, with a weak D call TRBD1 (6 bases). V was cut by 4 bases and J by 2 bases, with 16 bases left in between. CDR3 length: 16 residues. In germline, CDR1 is SGHAT, CDR2 FQNNGV. The DNA of the CDR3 is TGTGCCAGCAGCTCGAGTGGACAGACTCCCACAGATACGCAGTATTTT. The encoded protein is CASSSSGQTPTDTQYF.

This clonotype has only a few counts. The chain carries TRBV20-1 and TRBJ2-3, with 7 nucleotides matching TRBD2. Trimming took 3 bases from V and 0 from J; bases not matched to a gene: 12. CDR1 is DFQATT and CDR2 is SNEGSKA in the germline V gene (reference sequence). This CDR3 contains 17 residues. The CDR3 spells CSASNQHISGSTDTQYF. CDR3 DNA sequence: TGCAGTGCTAGTAACCAACACATTAGCGGGAGCACAGATACGCAGTATTTT.

The chain employs TRBV9 and TRBJ2-1; 12 bases align to TRBD2. Trimming cost V 2 bases and J 12 bases; bases outside gene matches: 6. Looked up from germline, CDR1 is SGDLS and CDR2 is YYNGEE. The CDR3 loop spans 14 amino acids. This CDR3 is CASSVGLAGGWQFF. The CDR3 DNA reads as TGTGCCAGCAGCGTGGGTCTAGCGGGGGGGTGGCAGTTCTTC.

This clonotype has only a few counts. The chain couples TRBV29-1 to TRBJ2-7; perhaps TRBD2 as D (6 bases). Trimming took 5 bases from V and 5 from J, leaving 19 bases between them. This CDR3 region has 14 residues. Germline V gene data show CDR1 as SQVTM and CDR2 as ANQGSEA. This CDR3 is CSVPSPSGENEQYF. CDR3 sequence (DNA): TGCAGCGTTCCTTCTCCGTCGGGAGAAAACGAGCAGTACTTC.

This clonotype has a count of ten or more. The chain has TRBV4-1 and TRBJ1-2; 8 nucleotides match TRBD1. CDR3 length: 16 residues. Germline CDR1 is MGHRA and CDR2 is YSYEKL. The V gene end was trimmed by 0 bases and the J gene end by 4 bases; junction bases not matched to a gene: 7. The CDR3 loop is CASSQDLSGGLYGYTF. The CDR3 coding sequence is TGCGCCAGCAGCCAAGACCTCTCAGGGGGCCTCTATGGCTACACCTTC.

The rearrangement uses TRBV24-1 and TRBJ2-1, with 10 positions matching TRBD2. The junction had 6 bases not matched to a gene; V was cut back by 5 bases and J by 3 bases. Germline assignment: CDR1 KGHDR and CDR2 SFDVKD. The CDR3 extends over 16 amino acids. The DNA of the CDR3 is TGTGCCACCAGTGGAATTAGCGGGAGGAGCTACAATGAGCAGTTCTTC. Its translation: CATSGISGRSYNEQFF.

V is TRBV29-1 and J is TRBJ2-7; 8 bases are shared with TRBD1. The length of the CDR3 is 14 residues. The J segment lost 6 bases and the V segment lost 7 bases, leaving 14 bases of the junction unmatched. Germline V gives CDR1 SQVTM, CDR2 ANQGSEA. The CDR3 bases are TGCAGCGCCATACCGGACAGGGTACGAGGCGAGCAGTACTTC. Translated, it gives CSAIPDRVRGEQYF.

This clonotype was seen a handful of times. This rearrangement joins TRBV20-1 to TRBJ1-1, with D perhaps matching TRBD1 (6 bases). Germline V gene lookup returns CDR1 DFQATT and CDR2 SNEGSKA (reference sequence). The ends were cut back, 2 bases at V and 0 bases at J, with 13 bases in the middle. The CDR3 runs to 15 residues. The DNA for the CDR3 is TGCAGTGCTAGATTTTTAGGGGGATTGAACACTGAAGCTTTCTTT. This gives the protein CSARFLGGLNTEAFF.

A few counts support this clonotype. The J gene is TRBJ2-7, the V gene TRBV27, with TRBD1 matching 10 bases. The J segment lost 2 bases and the V segment lost 3 bases, leaving 4 bases of the junction unmatched. The germline V gene has CDR1 MNHEY and CDR2 SMNVEV (reference sequence). This CDR3 comprises 15 residues. The chain's CDR3 is CASSFVGQGAYEQYF. The CDR3 coding sequence is TGTGCCAGCAGTTTTGTCGGACAGGGGGCCTACGAGCAGTACTTC.

This rearrangement joins TRBV27 to TRBJ1-5; unclear D gene. The V end was cut by 0 bases, the J end by 5 bases, with 8 bases between. CDR1 is MNHEY, CDR2 SMNVEV, per germline (reference sequence). The CDR3 spans 14 residues. CDR3 in DNA: TGTGCCAGCAGTTTATCGGAAGAGGATCAGCCCCAGCATTTT. As protein: CASSLSEEDQPQHF.

This clonotype has a count of ten or more. V usage is TRBV4-1 and J usage is TRBJ2-1, with D tentatively TRBD1 (6 bases). This CDR3 region has 16 residues. V lost 0 bases and J lost 7, with 16 bases in between. Germline assignment: CDR1 MGHRA and CDR2 YSYEKL. The CDR3 DNA reads as TGCGCCAGCAGCCAAGATGGTGCTTCAGGGGCGAATGAGCAGTTCTTC. This gives the protein CASSQDGASGANEQFF.

This clonotype was observed a handful of times. This sequence joins TRBV15 and TRBJ2-7; the D is unclear. Trimming shortened V by 0 bases and J by 3 bases, and 6 bases separated the two germline ends. From germline, CDR1 is LNHNV and CDR2 YYDKDF (reference sequence). The CDR3 spans 13 residues. The CDR3 nucleotides are TGTGCCACCAGCAGAGATAGGATCTACGAGCAGTACTTC. Protein product: CATSRDRIYEQYF.

This clonotype was detected a few times. The V call is TRBV20-1, the J call TRBJ2-3; 9 bases map to TRBD2. From germline, CDR1 is DFQATT and CDR2 SNEGSKA (reference sequence). The CDR3 is made up of 17 amino acids. The V gene end was trimmed by 6 bases and the J gene end by 1 base; junction bases not matched to a gene: 14. DNA for the CDR3: TGCAGTGCCCCAAATCCGCAGCGGGAGGTTGGCACAGATACGCAGTATTTT. Translated: CSAPNPQREVGTDTQYF.

This clonotype has only a few counts. V gene TRBV20-1 combines with J gene TRBJ2-7, with 12 bases fitting TRBD2. V dropped 3 bases and J dropped 5; count of bases not matched to a gene: 8. CDR1 is DFQATT and CDR2 is SNEGSKA in the germline V gene (reference sequence). The CDR3 extends over 15 amino acids. This chain's CDR3 is CSASVTSGRPHEQYF. The DNA for the CDR3 is TGCAGTGCTAGTGTAACTAGCGGGAGGCCCCACGAGCAGTACTTC.

This clonotype was observed a few times. The genes are TRBV20-1 and TRBJ2-7, with D uncertain. The CDR3 consists of 13 residues. Germline V CDR1 and CDR2: DFQATT, SNEGSKA (reference sequence). Trimming pared 2 bases from V and 3 bases from J, leaving 11 bases between. The DNA of the CDR3 is TGCAGTGCTAGACGCCCTCTACACTACGAGCAGTACTTC. This gives the protein CSARRPLHYEQYF.

This chain joins TRBV7-3 and TRBJ2-5; D may correspond to TRBD1 or TRBD2 (5 bases each). Trimming cost V 4 bases and J 0 bases, with 6 bases left between them. CDR1 is SGHTA, CDR2 FQGTGA, per germline. This CDR3 region has 13 residues. The CDR3: CASSWGYQETQYF. CDR3 nucleotide sequence: TGTGCCAGCAGCTGGGGGTACCAAGAGACCCAGTACTTC.

This clonotype was seen more than once but under ten times. The chain couples TRBV29-1 to TRBJ2-7; 8 nucleotides match TRBD2. The CDR3 loop spans 15 amino acids. Germline assignment: CDR1 SQVTM and CDR2 ANQGSEA. V shed 0 bases, J shed 6 bases, and the junction held 10 bases outside the gene matches. DNA for the CDR3: TGCAGCGTTGAAGATCCGGCGGGAGGTGTAGGCGAGCAGTACTTC. This codes for CSVEDPAGGVGEQYF.

A few counts support this clonotype. The chain uses TRBV20-1 and TRBJ2-5, with D perhaps TRBD1 (5 bases). V lost 2 bases, J lost 4 bases, and 8 bases lay in between. The CDR3 spans 12 residues. CDR1 and CDR2 (germline): DFQATT, SNEGSKA (reference sequence). CDR3 sequence: CSARRGGETQYF. CDR3 coding DNA: TGCAGTGCTAGAAGGGGTGGAGAGACCCAGTACTTC.

V gene TRBV6-2 or TRBV6-3 combines with J gene TRBJ2-1, with D possibly being TRBD1 or TRBD2 (5 bases each). The germline V gene has CDR1 MNHEY and CDR2 SVGEGT. Trimming left V 8 bases short and J 10 bases short, with 12 bases between. The CDR3 runs 11 residues. CDR3 sequence: CASRGVGEQFF. The CDR3 coding sequence is TGTGCCAGCCGAGGGGTAGGGGAGCAGTTCTTC.